This T cell receptor (beta chain) is drawn from a study of T cell responses to AZD1222 COVID-19 vaccine. Broader study findings: At baseline, just a handful of AZD1222 recipients tested seropositive. Of spike-specific TCRs, nearly half reportedly target regions left unmutated in variants.

Some clones are missing from TCRdb's copy, which holds only in-frame ones; the method was immunoSEQ multiplex PCR. The table shows 150,000 to 200,000 clones, with just under 90% occurring only once. Unmatched junction bases numbered 4, after V lost 3 bases and J lost 5 bases. Germline V gene data show CDR1 as DFQATT and CDR2 as SNEGSKA (reference sequence). This CDR3 contains 14 residues. Of note for this clone: Its antigen remains unknown.

The sample was peripheral blood, taken 28 days after the second dose of the MenACWY control vaccine. V usage is TRBV20-1 and J usage is TRBJ2-5, with TRBD2 matching 12 bases. This receptor was obtained from an adult who received the MenACWY meningococcal vaccine as a control. The CDR3 bases are TGCAGTGCTAGTCGACTAGCGGGAGTGGAGACCCAGTACTTC. It specifies CSASRLAGVETQYF.